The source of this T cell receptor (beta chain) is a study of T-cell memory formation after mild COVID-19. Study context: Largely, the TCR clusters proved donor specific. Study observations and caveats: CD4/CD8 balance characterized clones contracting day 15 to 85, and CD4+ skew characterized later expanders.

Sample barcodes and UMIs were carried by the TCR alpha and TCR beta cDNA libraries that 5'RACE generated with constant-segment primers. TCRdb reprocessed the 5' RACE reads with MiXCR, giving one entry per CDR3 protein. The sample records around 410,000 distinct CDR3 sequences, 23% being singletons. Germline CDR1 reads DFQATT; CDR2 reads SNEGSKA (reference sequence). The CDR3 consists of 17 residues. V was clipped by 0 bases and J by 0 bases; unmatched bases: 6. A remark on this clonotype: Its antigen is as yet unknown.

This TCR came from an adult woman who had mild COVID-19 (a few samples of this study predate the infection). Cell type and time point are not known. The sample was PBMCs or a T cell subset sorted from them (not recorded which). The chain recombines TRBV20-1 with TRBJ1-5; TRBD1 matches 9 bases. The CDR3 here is CSARDWTGALSNQPQHF. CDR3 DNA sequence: TGCAGTGCTAGAGACTGGACAGGGGCTCTTAGCAATCAGCCCCAGCATTTT.